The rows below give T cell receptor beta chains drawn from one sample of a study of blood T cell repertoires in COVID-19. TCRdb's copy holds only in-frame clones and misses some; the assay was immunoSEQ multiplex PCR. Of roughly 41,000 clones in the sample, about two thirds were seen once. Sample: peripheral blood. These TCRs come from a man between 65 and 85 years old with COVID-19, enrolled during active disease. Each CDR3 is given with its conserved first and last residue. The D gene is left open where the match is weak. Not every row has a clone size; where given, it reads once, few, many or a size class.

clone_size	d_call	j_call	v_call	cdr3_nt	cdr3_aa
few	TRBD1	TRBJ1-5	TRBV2	TGTGCCAGCAGCCTCGGGACAGGCAATCAGCCCCAGCATTTT	CASSLGTGNQPQHF
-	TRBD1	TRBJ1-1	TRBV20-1	TGCAGTGCGAGGACAGGTTGGGGAGCTTTCTTT	CSARTGWGAFF
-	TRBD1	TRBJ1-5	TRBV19	TGTGCCAGTAGTATGGACAGGGGGCTGGGCAATCAGCCCCAGCATTTT	CASSMDRGLGNQPQHF
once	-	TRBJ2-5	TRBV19	TGTGCCAGTAGTAAAATCACGGGCAGGGCCGAAGAGACCCAGTACTTC	CASSKITGRAEETQYF
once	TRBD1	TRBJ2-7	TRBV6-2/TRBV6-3	TGTGCCAGCAGCCAGAGACAGGGGCCGCACTACGAGCAGTACTTC	CASSQRQGPHYEQYF
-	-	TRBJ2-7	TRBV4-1	TGCGCCAGCAGCCCTGGTATCGGTCTAGCGAAACTCTACGAGCAGTACTTC	CASSPGIGLAKLYEQYF
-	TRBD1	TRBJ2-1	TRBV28	TGTGCCAGCAGTTTCTCTGGACAGGGTGGCGGTGAGCAGTTCTTC	CASSFSGQGGGEQFF
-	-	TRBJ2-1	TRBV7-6	TGTGCCAGCAGCCTCAGACAGAGCTCCTACAATGAGCAGTTCTTC	CASSLRQSSYNEQFF
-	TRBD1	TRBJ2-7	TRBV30	TGTGCCTGGACTCGGACAGGAAAGTACGAGCAGTACTTC	CAWTRTGKYEQYF
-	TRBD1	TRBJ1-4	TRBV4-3	TGCGCCAGCAGCCAAGACCTGACAGGGTCCAATGAAAAACTGTTTTTT	CASSQDLTGSNEKLFF
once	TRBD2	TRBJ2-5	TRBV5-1	TGCGCCAGCAGAGCGACTAGCGGGAGCCGGGAGACCCAGTACTTC	CASRATSGSRETQYF
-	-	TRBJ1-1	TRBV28	TGTGCCAGCACGCGGTCGGGCACTGAAGCTTTCTTT	CASTRSGTEAFF
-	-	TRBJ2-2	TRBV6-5	TGTGCCAGCAGTTACTCCAGGGGTGCGGGCACCGGGGAGCTGTTTTTT	CASSYSRGAGTGELFF
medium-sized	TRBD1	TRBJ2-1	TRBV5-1	TGCGCCAGCAGCTTGGGACAGGGGTTTTTATATGAGCAGTTCTTC	CASSLGQGFLYEQFF
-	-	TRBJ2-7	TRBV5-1	TGCGCCAGCAGTTACGACAAAGGGAGCTCCTACGAGCAGTACTTC	CASSYDKGSSYEQYF
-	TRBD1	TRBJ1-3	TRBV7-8	TGTGCCAGCAGCTTGTCCGGGACAGGGGCTGGAAACACCATATATTTT	CASSLSGTGAGNTIYF
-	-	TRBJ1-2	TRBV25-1	TGTGCCAGCAGTGAATCCCAGGGATACTATGGCTACACCTTC	CASSESQGYYGYTF
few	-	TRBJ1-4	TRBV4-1	TGCGCCAGCAGCCAAGGCGGGGGGGGCATTGAAAAACTGTTTTTT	CASSQGGGGIEKLFF
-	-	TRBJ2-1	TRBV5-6	TGTGCCAGCAGCTTCGGGTCCTACAATGAGCAGTTCTTC	CASSFGSYNEQFF
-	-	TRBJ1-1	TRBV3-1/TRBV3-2	TGTGCCAGCAGCACTCGTTGGGGGCGGATGAACACTGAAGCTTTCTTT	CASSTRWGRMNTEAFF
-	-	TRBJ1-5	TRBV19	TGTGCCAGTAGTAGGTCGGGAGGGGATCTGAGGCCCCAGCATTTT	CASSRSGGDLRPQHF
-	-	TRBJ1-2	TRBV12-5	TGTGCTAGTGGAACGACCGGACAAGGCCCCTCGGCGAACTATGGCTACACCTTC	CASGTTGQGPSANYGYTF
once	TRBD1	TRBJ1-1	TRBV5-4	TGTGCCAGCAGCTTGGGAGGGGCAGGGGGCGCAGGGAACACTGAAGCTTTCTTT	CASSLGGAGGAGNTEAFF
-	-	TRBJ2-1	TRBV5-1	TGCGCCAGCAGCTTGACTAGCATCGATGAGCAGTTCTTC	CASSLTSIDEQFF
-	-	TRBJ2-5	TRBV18	TGTGCCAGCTCACCACAAAGGGGCGAGGAGACCCAGTACTTC	CASSPQRGEETQYF
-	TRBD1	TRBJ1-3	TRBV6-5	TGTGCCAGCAGCAAAACAGGGGCGGGAAACACCATATATTTT	CASSKTGAGNTIYF
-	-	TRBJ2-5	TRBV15	TGTGCCACCCTGGGCCCGCGGGATAATCAAGAGACCCAGTACTTC	CATLGPRDNQETQYF
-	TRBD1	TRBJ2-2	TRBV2	TGTGCCAGCAGTGAAGCACCCGGGACAGGGTCCGGGGAGCTGTTTTTT	CASSEAPGTGSGELFF
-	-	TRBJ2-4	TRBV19	TGTGCCAGTAGTATATTGGTGGAGGCCAAAAACATTCAGTACTTC	CASSILVEAKNIQYF
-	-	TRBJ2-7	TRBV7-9	TGTGCCAGCAGATTAGCGGAGGGCTCCTACGAGCAGTACTTC	CASRLAEGSYEQYF
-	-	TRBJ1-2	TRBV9	TGTGCCAGCAGCGCCGAAGTTAGGGGGTTAGCTAACTATGGCTACACCTTC	CASSAEVRGLANYGYTF